Given below is one TCR beta chain in context. Only in-frame clones appear in the TCRdb table, and some are missing; sequencing was by immunoSEQ multiplex PCR. The table shows about 150,000 clones, with approximately 81% occurring only once. These data are taken from a study of blood T cell repertoires in COVID-19. CDR1 and CDR2 from the germline V gene are LGHDT and YNNKEL (reference sequence). The CDR3 contains 13 residues. Unmatched junction bases numbered 5, after V lost 8 bases and J lost 6 bases. This TCR was sampled from a woman aged 60 to 75 with COVID-19, enrolled during active disease. The gene calls are TRBV3-1 (or the pseudogene TRBV3-2) and TRBJ2-2; 8 nucleotides line up with TRBD1. Sequenced input: peripheral blood. CDR3 sequence: CASADRAPGELFF. Written as DNA, the CDR3 is TGTGCCAGCGCGGACAGGGCGCCCGGGGAGCTGTTTTTT.